This T cell receptor (beta chain) was documented in a study of blood T cell repertoires in COVID-19. Study details: Sample material is recorded as cDNA or gDNA derived from T cells, B-cell-depleted T cells, or PBMCs.

Profiling relied on immunoSEQ multiplex PCR, and the TCRdb table lists in-frame clones only, not all of them. Among tens of thousands of clones, 82% were seen once, and the ten largest hold 0.95% to 1.5%. This clone has just a few counts. The source is a woman over 75 with acute or convalescent COVID-19. The sample comprised peripheral blood.

As DNA, the CDR3 is TGTGCCAGCAGCCGCTACAGGGATGTCGATGGCTACACCTTC. Translated, it gives CASSRYRDVDGYTF. This chain joins TRBV3-1 (or the pseudogene TRBV3-2) and TRBJ1-2, with a tentative D call TRBD1 (6 bases). V was clipped by 4 bases and J by 6 bases, with 15 bases between them. The CDR3 extends over 14 amino acids. Looked up from germline, CDR1 is LGHDT and CDR2 is YNNKEL (reference sequence).